A single sample is the source of the 18 T cell receptor beta chains below, sequenced in a study of shared clonotypes between healthy human individuals. Profiling relied on immunoSEQ multiplex PCR, and the TCRdb table lists in-frame clones only, not all of them. The table has about 670,000 clones, approximately 79% seen once. The sequenced sample was memory CD4+ T cells sorted from blood. Subset denoted: CD45RA-negative fraction. The receptors were gathered from a woman aged 25 to 39 in good health.

The rearrangement links TRBV6-6 to TRBJ1-2, with D perhaps matching TRBD1 (5 bases). This CDR3 region has 15 residues. Per the germline V gene, CDR1 is MNHNY and CDR2 is SVGAGI (reference sequence). V was trimmed by 6 bases and J by 8 bases, leaving 22 bases between them. The CDR3 sequence: CASRTPGAGTTGYTF. The CDR3 DNA reads TGTGCCAGCAGGACGCCCGGGGCGGGGACTACGGGCTACACCTTC.

A single count supports this clone. Compared with germline, one end of the junction differs, possibly owing to a read error. The genes are TRBV23-1 and TRBJ2-6; 10 bases agree with TRBD1. TRBV23-1 is an ORF, with its function uncertain. This CDR3 has 19 amino acids. This CDR3 reads CASSQYFRTGGFWGQRPDF. DNA of the CDR3: TGCGCCAGCAGTCAATACTTCCGGACAGGGGGTTTCTGGGGCCAACGTCCTGACTTC.

The chain has TRBV5-1 and TRBJ2-7; D may be TRBD1 (6 bases). This CDR3 region has 13 residues. Trimming left V 4 bases short and J 3 bases short, with 11 bases between. Germline-derived CDR1 and CDR2 are SGHRS and YFSETQ. CDR3 nucleotides: TGCGCCAGCAGCACTGGACAGTACTACGAGCAGTACTTC. Its protein product is CASSTGQYYEQYF.

The J gene is TRBJ2-5, the V gene TRBV5-1; 15 bases fit TRBD2. Per germline, CDR1 SGHRS and CDR2 YFSETQ. The CDR3 has 15 amino acids. V was pared by 5 bases and J by 5 bases, with 4 bases of the junction left unmatched. CDR3 sequence: CASRIGLAGGETQYF. CDR3 nucleotides: TGCGCCAGCAGAATAGGACTAGCGGGAGGGGAGACCCAGTACTTC.

The gene calls are TRBV5-6 and TRBJ2-5; D uncertain. The V gene's germline CDR1 is SGHDT and CDR2 YYEEEE. The CDR3 extends over 13 amino acids. V was pared by 4 bases and J by 5 bases, with 12 bases between. CDR3 sequence: CASSRTGLETQYF. Here the CDR3 DNA reads TGTGCCAGCAGCCGGACGGGTCTGGAGACCCAGTACTTC.

The chain has TRBV6-1 and TRBJ2-7; 8 bases are shared with TRBD2. The germline V gene encodes CDR1 MNHNS and CDR2 SASEGT. V was pared by 1 base and J by 2 bases, with 4 bases of the junction left unmatched. The CDR3 totals 15 residues. This chain's CDR3 is CASSEGSSGAYEQYF. Written as DNA, the CDR3 is TGTGCCAGCAGTGAAGGGAGTAGCGGGGCCTACGAGCAGTACTTC.

J is TRBJ2-3 and V is TRBV2, with TRBD2 matching over 7 bases. This CDR3 has 14 amino acids. Germline CDR1 and CDR2: SNHLY and FYNNEI. Germline trimming cut 5 bases from V and 2 bases from J; bases unmatched to any gene: 4. The CDR3 bases are TGTGCCAGCAGTCCCGGGAGGATCACAGATACGCAGTATTTT. It codes for CASSPGRITDTQYF.

The chain combines TRBV5-1 with TRBJ2-1; 12 bases match TRBD2. The germline V gene encodes CDR1 SGHRS and CDR2 YFSETQ. V lost 0 bases and J lost 9; bases outside the gene matches: 10. This CDR3 comprises 17 residues. CDR3: CASSLAPLAGGSGEQFF. The DNA for the CDR3 is TGCGCCAGCAGCTTGGCTCCACTAGCGGGAGGCTCTGGTGAGCAGTTCTTC.

This clone was seen ten or more times. The chain combines TRBV6-1 with TRBJ2-2; D call uncertain. CDR1 is MNHNS, CDR2 SASEGT, per germline. V shed 5 bases and J shed 0 bases, with 7 bases lying between them. This CDR3 has 14 residues. This chain's CDR3 is CASSSLSNTGELFF. In nucleotides, the CDR3 is TGTGCCAGCAGTTCCCTCTCGAACACCGGGGAGCTGTTTTTT.

In this sample, this clone turned up a few times. Sequence at one end of the junction differs from germline and may be a read error. The chain has TRBV7-8 and TRBJ1-3; tentative D call: TRBD1 (6 bases). In germline, CDR1 is SGHVS, CDR2 FQNEAQ. CDR3 length: 16 residues. The CDR3 loop is CASSIAGARFGNTIYF. The DNA of the CDR3 is TGTGCCAGCAGCATAGCGGGGGCTCGGTTCGGGAACACCATATATTTT.

A single count supports this clone. Here the CDR3 DNA reads TGTGCCAGCAGTGAGCCTTATCCAGGGGGCTTGAGCAATCAGCCCCAGCATTTT. As protein: CASSEPYPGGLSNQPQHF. The V call is TRBV6-1, the J call TRBJ1-5; 8 nucleotides agree with TRBD1. The CDR3 covers 18 residues. V lost 3 bases and J lost 1; bases outside the gene matches: 11. The germline V gene encodes CDR1 MNHNS and CDR2 SASEGT.

This chain links TRBV18 with TRBJ1-1; D is unclear. Deletions cut 0 bases from V and 6 bases from J, with 14 bases between. Germline V gives CDR1 KGHSH, CDR2 LQKENI. This CDR3 is 15 amino acids long. The CDR3 here is CASSPPRDVLAEAFF. As DNA, the CDR3 is TGTGCCAGCTCACCACCCCGCGATGTCCTCGCTGAAGCTTTCTTT.

This chain connects TRBV25-1 to TRBJ1-1, with D perhaps TRBD1 (5 bases). The CDR3 has 15 residues. In germline, CDR1 is MGHDK, CDR2 SYGVNS. Trimming took off 4 bases at V and 0 bases at J, with 12 bases between the two ends. The CDR3 here is CASSAPGQLNTEAFF. CDR3 in DNA: TGTGCCAGCAGTGCACCGGGGCAATTGAACACTGAAGCTTTCTTT.

The chain links TRBV5-4 to TRBJ1-3; D gene unclear. V was trimmed by 1 base and J by 3 bases, leaving 14 bases between them. This CDR3 region has 16 residues. Looked up from germline, CDR1 is SGHNT and CDR2 is YYREEE (reference sequence). The CDR3 DNA reads TGTGCCAGCAGCTTGTATGTCTCCGGGTTTGGAAACACCATATATTTT. Translation gives CASSLYVSGFGNTIYF. The full variable domain, completed using reference TRBV5-4 and TRBJ1-3, is ETGVTQSPTHLIKTRGQQVTLRCSSQSGHNTVSWYQQALGQGPQFIFQYYREEENGRGNFPPRFSGLQFPNYSSELNVNALELDDSALYLCASSLYVSGFGNTIYFGEGSWLTVV.

The chain has TRBV28 and TRBJ1-4, with D perhaps TRBD1 (5 bases). The CDR3 spans 15 residues. CDR1 MDHEN and CDR2 SYDVKM come from the germline V gene. The V end was cut by 6 bases, the J end by 7 bases, with 18 bases between. CDR3 residues: CASREEGRRGEKLFF. CDR3 nucleotides: TGTGCCAGCAGGGAGGAGGGACGGCGTGGTGAAAAACTGTTTTTT.

V usage is TRBV6-5 and J usage is TRBJ2-7; perhaps TRBD2 as D (5 bases). The germline V gene has CDR1 MNHEY and CDR2 SVGAGI. This CDR3 region has 14 residues. Trimming removed 6 bases from V and 4 bases from J, with 16 bases in between. The CDR3: CASSPTRDVYEQYF. DNA of the CDR3: TGTGCCAGCAGCCCTACCCGGGATGTGTACGAGCAGTACTTC.

The chain carries TRBV29-1 and TRBJ2-3; no reliable D call. Per germline, CDR1 SQVTM and CDR2 ANQGSEA. The CDR3 loop spans 15 amino acids. V dropped 4 bases and J dropped 0 bases, with 14 bases sitting between them. CDR3 residues: CSVAGQPASTDTQYF. The CDR3 bases are TGCAGCGTTGCCGGTCAGCCGGCTAGCACAGATACGCAGTATTTT.

Comments on this clone: Other DNA sequences from this sample encode an identical CDR3 as well. The chain's CDR3 is CASSVDSSSYNEQFF. The DNA of the CDR3 is TGCGCCAGCAGCGTAGACTCCAGCTCCTACAATGAGCAGTTCTTC. The rearrangement links TRBV5-1 to TRBJ2-1; no reliable D call. The germline V and J ends were trimmed by 4 bases and 0 bases, with 11 bases remaining between them. Germline CDR1 SGHRS, CDR2 YFSETQ. The CDR3 totals 15 residues.